This entry lists 32 T cell receptor beta chains sequenced from one sample in a study of patients and donors after allogeneic stem cell transplantation. TCRdb reprocessed the RT-PCR reads with MiXCR, giving one entry per CDR3 protein. The sample contains some 880,000 distinct CDR3 sequences, more than 15% of which appear only once. Source material: blood, either unsorted or a sorted T cell fraction (not recorded which). These receptors came from a human donor who was either an allogeneic HSCT recipient or a stem cell or donor lymphocyte infusion donor (not recorded which). It is not recorded whose cells these are; they may come from a transplant donor.

This clonotype was observed a few times. The gene calls are TRBV20-1 and TRBJ1-2; D call uncertain. In germline, CDR1 is DFQATT, CDR2 SNEGSKA (reference sequence). V was trimmed by 4 bases and J by 8 bases, leaving 11 bases between them. The CDR3 length is 11 residues. The CDR3 region has the DNA TGCAGTGCTACTGAGGGTGGAGGCTACACCTTC. Translation: CSATEGGGYTF.

This clonotype appeared a few times. The gene calls are TRBV7-7 and TRBJ2-1; 7 bases match TRBD1. Germline V lookup: CDR1 SSHAT, CDR2 FNYEAQ (reference sequence). Unmatched junction bases numbered 9, after V lost 5 bases and J lost 11 bases. CDR3 length: 13 amino acids. The DNA of the CDR3 is TGTGCCAGCAGCGCCGACGGGACAGCTAAGCAGTTCTTC. This codes for CASSADGTAKQFF.

The chain employs TRBV7-3 and TRBJ2-7; TRBD1 agrees at 9 bases. V dropped 4 bases and J dropped 7; count of bases not matched to a gene: 14. CDR3 length: 16 amino acids. Germline-derived CDR1 and CDR2 are SGHTA and FQGTGA. The CDR3 loop is CASSSVGDTGGGEQYF. The CDR3 DNA follows: TGTGCCAGCAGCTCCGTAGGAGACACAGGGGGCGGTGAGCAGTACTTC.

This clonotype was detected only a few times. J is TRBJ1-1 and V is TRBV20-1; 9 bases map to TRBD1. The CDR3 loop spans 11 amino acids. V gave up 6 bases and J gave up 7 bases; unmatched junction bases: 3. CDR1 DFQATT and CDR2 SNEGSKA come from the germline V gene (reference sequence). The CDR3 here is CSARTGDEAFF. The CDR3, as DNA: TGCAGTGCGCGGACAGGGGATGAAGCTTTCTTT.

This chain uses TRBV20-1 with TRBJ2-7, with 8 positions matching TRBD2. The CDR3 is made up of 18 amino acids. The germline gives CDR1 DFQATT, CDR2 SNEGSKA (reference sequence). J lost 2 bases, V lost 1 base, and 16 bases had no gene match. The CDR3 protein is CSARARTSGSLGAYEQYF. The CDR3 nucleotides are TGCAGTGCTAGAGCCCGCACTAGCGGTTCTTTAGGGGCCTACGAGCAGTACTTC.

This clonotype was observed a few times. V and J are TRBV12-3 or TRBV12-4 and TRBJ1-5; weak D call: TRBD1 (5 bases). This CDR3 is built from 13 residues. The ends were cut back, 10 bases at V and 5 bases at J, with 15 bases in the middle. CDR3: CATDTGPHQPQHF. In DNA, the CDR3 is TGTGCCACCGACACAGGACCCCATCAGCCCCAGCATTTT.

In DNA form, the CDR3 reads TGCGCCAGCAGCCCCGGGACTAGCGGGCCATCGAACCTCCAAGAGACCCAGTACTTC. Translated: CASSPGTSGPSNLQETQYF. The rearrangement uses TRBV5-1 and TRBJ2-5; TRBD2 agrees at 12 bases. The CDR3 consists of 19 residues. Germline CDR1 reads SGHRS; CDR2 reads YFSETQ. The V segment lost 4 bases and the J segment 1 base; nucleotides outside the gene matches: 14.

This clonotype showed up just a few times. J is TRBJ1-2 and V is TRBV6-1; D not certain. The V gene's germline CDR1 is MNHNS and CDR2 SASEGT. CDR3 size: 15 residues. Trimming cost V 6 bases and J 7 bases, with 21 bases left between them. CDR3 sequence (DNA): TGTGCCAGCAGCCCCACACCAGAACCCGCGCCTGGCTACACCTTC. This encodes CASSPTPEPAPGYTF.

This clonotype showed up many times. J is TRBJ1-1 and V is TRBV12-3 or TRBV12-4; D gene uncertain. This CDR3 has 13 residues. V lost 6 bases and J lost 1, with 9 bases in between. CDR3 DNA sequence: TGTGCCAGCAGAGCTCAGGCGAACACTGAAGCTTTCTTT. Protein sequence: CASRAQANTEAFF.

This chain links TRBV5-1 with TRBJ2-7; 7 bases map to TRBD2. V was clipped by 3 bases and J by 0 bases; unmatched bases: 6. The germline V gene has CDR1 SGHRS and CDR2 YFSETQ. The CDR3 length is 15 residues. CDR3 sequence: CASSWGGTPSYEQYF. Written as DNA, the CDR3 is TGCGCCAGCAGCTGGGGGGGTACTCCCTCCTACGAGCAGTACTTC. The variable domain in full, completed from reference TRBV5-1 and TRBJ2-7, reads KAGVTQTPRYLIKTRGQQVTLSCSPISGHRSVSWYQQTPGQGLQFLFEYFSETQRNKGNFPGRFSGRQFSNSRSEMNVSTLELGDSALYLCASSWGGTPSYEQYFGPGTRLTVT.

This rearrangement joins TRBV11-1 to TRBJ2-1, with 8 nucleotides matching TRBD1. CDR1 and CDR2 (germline): SGHAT, FQDESV (reference sequence). The CDR3 consists of 18 residues. After removal of 7 bases from V and 0 bases from J, the junction contained 14 bases not matched to a gene. CDR3 region: CASNPYAGTGDSYNEQFF. The CDR3 bases are TGTGCCAGCAACCCCTATGCCGGGACAGGTGACTCCTACAATGAGCAGTTCTTC.

This clonotype was detected many times. This chain connects TRBV5-1 to TRBJ1-6; 7 bases map to TRBD1. In germline, CDR1 is SGHRS, CDR2 YFSETQ. The CDR3 runs 13 residues. J lost 10 bases, V lost 0 bases, and 1 base had no gene match. CDR3 residues: CASSLAGGSPLHF. The CDR3 nucleotides are TGCGCCAGCAGCTTGGCAGGGGGATCACCCCTCCACTTT.

This clonotype was observed a handful of times. The chain carries TRBV6-5 and TRBJ2-2; D is unresolved. The length of the CDR3 is 17 residues. V gave up 0 bases and J gave up 4 bases, with 15 bases separating them. Germline V gene lookup returns CDR1 MNHEY and CDR2 SVGAGI. The DNA for the CDR3 is TGTGCCAGCAGTTACTCGATCCGTAGGGTCTTCACCGGGGAGCTGTTTTTT. Translating gives CASSYSIRRVFTGELFF.

This clonotype was seen many times. The chain recombines TRBV12-3 or TRBV12-4 with TRBJ2-3; D is unclear. This CDR3 is built from 17 residues. V was trimmed by 3 bases and J by 5 bases, leaving 21 bases between them. As DNA, the CDR3 is TGTGCCAGCAGTTTCCCTCACGGCGGTAGCCGAGTAGATACGCAGTATTTT. Translating gives CASSFPHGGSRVDTQYF.

This clonotype was counted many times. The genes are TRBV5-6 and TRBJ1-1, with D uncertain. This CDR3 spans 15 amino acids. Trimming shortened V by 4 bases and J by 5 bases, and 18 bases separated the two germline ends. CDR1 and CDR2 (germline): SGHDT, YYEEEE. In DNA, the CDR3 is TGTGCCAGCAGCACCAGGACGGGTGTGGGGACTGAAGCTTTCTTT. It translates to CASSTRTGVGTEAFF.

This clonotype has just a few counts. This chain joins TRBV24-1 and TRBJ2-2, with D tentatively TRBD1 (5 bases). The CDR3 is 15 residues long. Germline CDR1 KGHDR, CDR2 SFDVKD. V shed 5 bases and J shed 1 base, with 10 bases lying between them. CDR3 DNA: TGTGCCACCAGTGCCTGGACACAGAACACCGGGGAGCTGTTTTTT. Translation: CATSAWTQNTGELFF.

This clonotype was seen more than once but under ten times. The chain is built from TRBV6-1 and TRBJ1-3, with D uncertain. There are 13 residues in the CDR3. Germline assignment: CDR1 MNHNS and CDR2 SASEGT. Trimming removed 8 bases at V and 3 bases at J, with 11 bases between. DNA for the CDR3: TGTGCCAGCCGGACCGTCGGTGGAAACACCATATATTTT. Protein product: CASRTVGGNTIYF.

The V and J genes are TRBV27 and TRBJ2-5; TRBD2 aligns across 9 bases. V shed 0 bases and J 3 bases; nucleotides not matched to a gene: 11. The CDR3 runs 18 residues. CDR1 is MNHEY and CDR2 is SMNVEV in the germline V gene (reference sequence). CDR3 DNA: TGTGCCAGCAGTTTATCGTGGCTAGCGGGGACCATAAAAGAGACCCAGTACTTC. Translating it yields CASSLSWLAGTIKETQYF.

This chain connects TRBV5-1 to TRBJ2-1; 9 bases map to TRBD1. Germline trimming cut 0 bases from V and 6 bases from J; bases unmatched to any gene: 7. The CDR3 is 16 residues long. Germline V gene lookup returns CDR1 SGHRS and CDR2 YFSETQ. In DNA, the CDR3 is TGCGCCAGCAGCTTGGCAGGGACAGGGATCCCCAATGAGCAGTTCTTC. Protein product: CASSLAGTGIPNEQFF.

This clonotype occurred many times. CDR3 residues: CSVTPTAKGTEAFF. The CDR3 coding sequence is TGCAGCGTGACCCCGACAGCGAAGGGGACTGAAGCTTTCTTT. This sequence joins TRBV29-1 and TRBJ1-1; weak D call: TRBD1 (5 bases). Germline lookup yields CDR1 SQVTM and CDR2 ANQGSEA. Trimming shortened V by 6 bases and J by 5 bases, and 19 bases separated the two germline ends. The CDR3 sequence is 14 residues long.

The chain links TRBV2 to TRBJ2-1; D tentatively reads TRBD1 or TRBD2 (5 bases each). Deletions cut 6 bases from V and 7 bases from J, with 10 bases between. The CDR3 sequence is 12 residues long. CDR1 and CDR2 (germline): SNHLY, FYNNEI. The CDR3 DNA sequence: TGTGCCAGCAGGTCGGGGCCGAATGAGCAGTTCTTC. Translated, it gives CASRSGPNEQFF. Variable domain in full (rest from reference TRBV2 and TRBJ2-1): EPEVTQTPSHQVTQMGQEVILRCVPISNHLYFYWYRQILGQKVEFLVSFYNNEISEKSEIFDDQFSVERPDGSNFTLKIRSTKLEDSAMYFCASRSGPNEQFFGPGTRLTVL.

This clonotype was observed a few times. This CDR3 reads CASSYSSRDHKETQYF. The CDR3 bases are TGTGCCAGCAGTTACTCCTCCCGGGACCACAAAGAGACCCAGTACTTC. The rearrangement links TRBV6-5 to TRBJ2-5, with D possibly being TRBD1 or TRBD2 (5 bases each). The V gene's germline CDR1 is MNHEY and CDR2 SVGAGI. The CDR3 contains 16 residues. Trimming shortened V by 0 bases and J by 3 bases, and 14 bases separated the two germline ends.

The rearrangement uses TRBV5-1 and TRBJ2-5, with 13 nucleotides matching TRBD2. CDR3 length: 19 amino acids. In germline, CDR1 is SGHRS, CDR2 YFSETQ. J lost 0 bases, V lost 3 bases, and 11 bases had no gene match. CDR3 DNA: TGCGCCAGCAGCTCCAAGACTAGCGGGAGGCCTGGGTACCAAGAGACCCAGTACTTC. Amino acids: CASSSKTSGRPGYQETQYF.

This clonotype was observed many times. This chain connects TRBV12-3 or TRBV12-4 to TRBJ2-1; TRBD2 agrees at 9 bases. Unmatched junction bases numbered 13, after V lost 0 bases and J lost 4 bases. CDR3 length: 19 amino acids. The CDR3 DNA reads as TGTGCCAGCAGTTTAGCGTGGATGGGGGCTAGCGGGGCATACAATGAGCAGTTCTTC. The encoded protein is CASSLAWMGASGAYNEQFF.

This chain connects TRBV3-1 to TRBJ2-1, with 9 bases that match TRBD2. The CDR3 is 16 amino acids. Germline lookup yields CDR1 LGHDT and CDR2 YNNKEL (reference sequence). J lost 8 bases, V lost 2 bases, and 10 bases had no gene match. CDR3 loop: CASSQIGTSWGHEQFF. Written as DNA, the CDR3 is TGTGCCAGCAGCCAAATTGGGACTAGCTGGGGCCATGAGCAGTTCTTC.

This chain connects TRBV20-1 to TRBJ2-1; unclear D gene. CDR3 length: 11 amino acids. Germline V lookup: CDR1 DFQATT, CDR2 SNEGSKA (reference sequence). Trimming shortened V by 6 bases and J by 8 bases, and 11 bases separated the two germline ends. CDR3 bases: TGCAGTGCCAGATTTCAGGATGAGCAGTTCTTC. It codes for CSARFQDEQFF.

As DNA, the CDR3 is TGTGCCAGCAGCTTGGCTCAGGAAGTCTACGAGCAGTACTTC. Protein product: CASSLAQEVYEQYF. This chain links TRBV5-6 with TRBJ2-7; D remains ambiguous. CDR1 and CDR2 from the germline V gene are SGHDT and YYEEEE. Trimming stripped 0 bases from V and 3 bases from J, with 10 bases between. CDR3 length: 14 residues.

The table lists this clonotype with a count of one. This chain links TRBV7-2 with TRBJ2-5; 8 bases match TRBD2. The V gene end was trimmed by 5 bases and the J gene end by 9 bases; junction bases not matched to a gene: 14. The CDR3 contains 15 residues. Germline loops: CDR1 SGHTA, CDR2 FQGNSA. This CDR3 reads CASSTSRGTGGAQYF. The DNA for the CDR3 is TGTGCCAGCAGCACCTCCCGGGGGACCGGGGGGGCCCAGTACTTC. The variable domain in full, with the rest retrieved from reference TRBV7-2 and TRBJ2-5, is GAGVSQSPSNKVTEKGKDVELRCDPISGHTALYWYRQSLGQGLEFLIYFQGNSAPDKSGLPSDRFSAERTGGSVSTLTIQRTQQEDSAVYLCASSTSRGTGGAQYFGPGTRLLVL.

The chain recombines TRBV6-2 or TRBV6-3 with TRBJ1-6; tentative D call: TRBD1 (5 bases). Trimming removed 7 bases at V and 5 bases at J, with 12 bases between. The CDR3 runs 14 residues. Germline V CDR1 and CDR2: MNHEY, SVGEGT. CDR3 region: CASTGALNNSPLHF. For the CDR3, the DNA is TGTGCCAGCACCGGGGCACTCAATAATTCACCCCTCCACTTT.

V usage is TRBV19 and J usage is TRBJ1-1; D uncertain. Trimming took off 1 base at V and 0 bases at J, with 9 bases between the two ends. Germline-derived CDR1 and CDR2 are LNHDA and SQIVND (reference sequence). The CDR3 consists of 15 residues. As DNA, the CDR3 is TGTGCCAGTAGTATAGGCGGCCCGATGAACACTGAAGCTTTCTTT. As protein: CASSIGGPMNTEAFF. Full variable domain (rest looked up from reference TRBV19 and TRBJ1-1): DGGITQSPKYLFRKEGQNVTLSCEQNLNHDAMYWYRQDPGQGLRLIYYSQIVNDFQKGDIAEGYSVSREKKESFPLTVTSAQKNPTAFYLCASSIGGPMNTEAFFGQGTRLTVV.

The V gene is TRBV5-1, the J gene TRBJ2-1; perhaps TRBD2 as D (6 bases). V dropped 4 bases and J dropped 0 bases, with 11 bases sitting between them. The CDR3 has 15 amino acids. The germline V gene has CDR1 SGHRS and CDR2 YFSETQ. CDR3 DNA: TGCGCCAGCAGCCCGCCGACTAGCTCCTACAATGAGCAGTTCTTC. This translates into CASSPPTSSYNEQFF.

This clonotype has a count of ten or more. The rearrangement joins TRBV24-1 to TRBJ2-1, with D perhaps matching TRBD1 (6 bases). V was cut by 0 bases and J by 0 bases, with 11 bases left in between. Germline V gene sequence: CDR1 KGHDR, CDR2 SFDVKD. The CDR3 consists of 17 residues. The CDR3 spells CATSDLRDTSSYNEQFF. CDR3 in DNA: TGTGCCACCAGTGATTTGCGGGACACAAGCTCCTACAATGAGCAGTTCTTC.